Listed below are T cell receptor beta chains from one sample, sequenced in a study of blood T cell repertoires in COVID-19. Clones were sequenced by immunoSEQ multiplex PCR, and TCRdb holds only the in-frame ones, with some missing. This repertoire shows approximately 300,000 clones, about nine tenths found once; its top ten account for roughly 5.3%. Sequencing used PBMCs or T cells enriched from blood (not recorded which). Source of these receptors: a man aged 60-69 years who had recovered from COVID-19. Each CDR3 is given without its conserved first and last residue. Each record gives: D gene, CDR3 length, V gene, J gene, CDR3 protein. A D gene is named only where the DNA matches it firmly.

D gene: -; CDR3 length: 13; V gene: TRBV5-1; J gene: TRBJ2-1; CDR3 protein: ASSLASSLYNEQF
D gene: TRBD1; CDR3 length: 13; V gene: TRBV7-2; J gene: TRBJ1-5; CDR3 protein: ASSLVVGGSQPQH
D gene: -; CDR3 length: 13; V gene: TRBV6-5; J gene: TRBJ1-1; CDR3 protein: ASSYPGQRNTEAF
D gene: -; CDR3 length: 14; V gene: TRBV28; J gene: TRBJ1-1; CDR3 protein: ASSWPTGIIDTEAF
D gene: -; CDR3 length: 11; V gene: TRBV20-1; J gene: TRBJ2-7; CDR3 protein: SASYTGTYEQY
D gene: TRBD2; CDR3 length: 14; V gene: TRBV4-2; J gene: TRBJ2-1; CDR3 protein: ASSRTSGDYYNEQF
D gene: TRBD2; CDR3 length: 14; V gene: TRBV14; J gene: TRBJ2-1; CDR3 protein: ASSLIAGGPYNEQF
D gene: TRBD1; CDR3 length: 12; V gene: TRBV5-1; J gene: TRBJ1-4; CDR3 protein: ASSADRGHEKLF
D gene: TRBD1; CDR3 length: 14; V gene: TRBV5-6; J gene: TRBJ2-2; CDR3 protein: ASSFVGQGYTGELF
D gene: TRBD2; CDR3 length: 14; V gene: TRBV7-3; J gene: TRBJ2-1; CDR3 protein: ASSRNGLALYNEQF
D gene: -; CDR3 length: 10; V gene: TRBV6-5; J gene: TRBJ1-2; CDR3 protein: ASSYNMRGYT
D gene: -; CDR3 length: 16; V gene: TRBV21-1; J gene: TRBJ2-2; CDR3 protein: ARTKVDLAGGPTGELF
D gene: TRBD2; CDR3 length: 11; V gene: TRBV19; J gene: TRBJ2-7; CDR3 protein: ATKTSVSYEQY
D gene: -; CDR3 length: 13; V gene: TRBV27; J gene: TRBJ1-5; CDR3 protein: ASSLLPTGFQPQH
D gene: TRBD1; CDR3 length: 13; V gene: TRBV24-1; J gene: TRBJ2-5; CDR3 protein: ATSDLGTGKETQY
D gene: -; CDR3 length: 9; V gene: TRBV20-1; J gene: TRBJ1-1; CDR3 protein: SAHRNTEAF
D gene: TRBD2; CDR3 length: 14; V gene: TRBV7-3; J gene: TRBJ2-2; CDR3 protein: ASSPYSGRSTGELF
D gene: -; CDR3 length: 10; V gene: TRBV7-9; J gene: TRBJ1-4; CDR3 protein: ASSLEREKLF